This TCR beta chain is from a study of blood T cell repertoires in COVID-19. Here immunoSEQ multiplex PCR was the method, and the copy in TCRdb shows in-frame clones only, minus some. The sample has about 64,000 clones, roughly 78% seen once. The V and J ends lost 1 base and 4 bases respectively, with 10 bases between them. Germline V gene data show CDR1 as SSHAT and CDR2 as FNYEAQ (reference sequence). The CDR3 length is 15 residues. Sample: peripheral blood. The chain is built from TRBV7-7 and TRBJ2-2; a possible D gene is TRBD2 (5 bases). This clonotype was sampled from a man in his 60s with COVID-19, enrolled during active disease. The CDR3 DNA reads as TGTGCCAGCAGCTTAGGACGAGGACTCACCGGGGAGCTGTTTTTT. This translates into CASSLGRGLTGELFF. Looking up the rest from reference TRBV7-7 and TRBJ2-2 gives the full variable domain: GAGVSQSPRYKVTKRGQDVTLRCDPISSHATLYWYQQALGQGPEFLTYFNYEAQPDKSGLPSDRFSAERPEGSISTLTIQRTEQRDSAMYRCASSLGRGLTGELFFGEGSRLTVL.